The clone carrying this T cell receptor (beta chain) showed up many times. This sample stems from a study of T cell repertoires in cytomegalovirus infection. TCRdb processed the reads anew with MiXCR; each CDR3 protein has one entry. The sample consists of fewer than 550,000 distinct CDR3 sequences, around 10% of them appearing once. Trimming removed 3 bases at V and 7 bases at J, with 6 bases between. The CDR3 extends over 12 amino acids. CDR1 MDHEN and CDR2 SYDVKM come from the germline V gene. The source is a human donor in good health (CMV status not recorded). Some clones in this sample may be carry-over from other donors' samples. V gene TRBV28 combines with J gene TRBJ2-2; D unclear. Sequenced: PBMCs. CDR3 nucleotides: TGTGCCAGCAGTTTCCCAGGCGGGGAGCTGTTTTTT. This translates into CASSFPGGELFF.